This T cell receptor beta chain was documented in a study of cytomegalovirus exposure and HLA in healthy donors. Study results and limitations: Per a later analysis, approximately 16,000 TCR beta sequences showed association with HLA alleles at 0.05 false discovery rate. Some V segments, including TRBV6-2 and TRBV6-3, were excluded as indistinguishable.

A word on this clone: Its antigen remains unknown.

A multiplex PCR was run with 60 Vbeta primers and 13 Jbeta primers. Authors' methods: Among the unique TCR beta chains that a later analysis counted, about 84 million in all, some 10 million were shared. Data came from immunoSEQ multiplex PCR; TCRdb stores just in-frame clones and leaves some out. V, J and clone size were drawn from that table, and D and trimming were deduced from the DNA. The sample lists about 120,000 clones, 74% occurring once. This CDR3 is built from 14 residues. The ends lost 6 bases at V and 1 base at J; junction bases unmatched: 5. The germline CDR1 and CDR2 sequences are LNHNV and YYDKDF (reference sequence).

This sequence joins TRBV15 and TRBJ1-1; the match to TRBD1 covers 7 bases. The sample comprised PBMCs. The TCR originated in a woman aged 50 to 60 in good health and CMV-seropositive. The CDR3 sequence: CATRAGQTNTEAFF. The CDR3 DNA sequence: TGTGCCACCAGGGCGGGACAGACGAACACTGAAGCTTTCTTT.